Listed here are 27 T cell receptor beta chains from one sample, sequenced in a study of T cells of healthy individuals. TCRdb used MiXCR to reprocess the 5' RACE reads, holding one entry per CDR3 protein. The sample shows approximately 100,000 distinct CDR3 sequences, about 16% of them seen only once. These receptors all stem from a human donor in good health.

This clonotype was observed a few times. The J gene is TRBJ2-6, the V gene TRBV4-3; a possible D gene is TRBD1 (7 bases). Germline V lookup: CDR1 LGHNA, CDR2 YSLEER. V lost 0 bases to trimming and J lost 4 bases, with 16 bases between them. The CDR3 runs to 18 residues. CDR3 region: CASSQEGGGARGANVLTF. CDR3 coding DNA: TGCGCCAGCAGCCAAGAAGGAGGGGGCGCAAGGGGGGCCAACGTCCTGACTTTC.

This clonotype was counted only a few times. In DNA, the CDR3 is TGTGCCAGCAGCTTGGGGGTTCGCGTCTCTGGGGCCAACGTCCTGACTTTC. This gives the protein CASSLGVRVSGANVLTF. The J gene is TRBJ2-6, the V gene TRBV5-6; no definite D call. The CDR3 loop spans 17 amino acids. Trimming left V 0 bases short and J 0 bases short, with 10 bases between. Germline CDR1 SGHDT, CDR2 YYEEEE.

This sequence joins TRBV20-1 and TRBJ1-1, with 7 bases identical to TRBD1. Looked up from germline, CDR1 is DFQATT and CDR2 is SNEGSKA (reference sequence). V lost 6 bases, J lost 6 bases, and 13 bases stayed unmatched. The CDR3 runs to 14 residues. CDR3 coding DNA: TGCAGTGCCTTGGGGAGGGGGCAGGGGGCTGAAGCTTTCTTT. Protein product: CSALGRGQGAEAFF.

This clonotype was seen repeatedly, ten times or more. The chain has TRBV4-3 and TRBJ1-1; 8 bases map to TRBD1. This CDR3 region has 17 residues. Germline CDR1 and CDR2: LGHNA and YSLEER. V dropped 1 base and J dropped 4; count of bases not matched to a gene: 11. The CDR3 loop is CASSQVGRGLVGTEAFF. CDR3 DNA: TGCGCCAGCAGCCAAGTGGGCAGGGGGCTAGTCGGCACTGAAGCTTTCTTT.

This clonotype was seen a few times. The chain uses TRBV7-9 and TRBJ2-3; no firm D call. CDR3 length: 18 residues. Trimming took off 5 bases at V and 1 base at J, with 22 bases between the two ends. Germline CDR1 reads SEHNR; CDR2 reads FQNEAQ (reference sequence). CDR3 coding DNA: TGTGCCAGCAGCCCAACTCCCAACCTCGGTATACGCACAGATACGCAGTATTTT. Translating it yields CASSPTPNLGIRTDTQYF.

J is TRBJ1-6 and V is TRBV7-3; D uncertain. Germline CDR1 reads SGHTA; CDR2 reads FQGTGA. The CDR3 extends over 13 amino acids. Between the trimmed V and J ends, which lost 5 bases and 9 bases, there was a span of 11 bases. Here the CDR3 reads CASSPISGSPLHF. The CDR3 region has the DNA TGTGCCAGCAGCCCGATAAGTGGTTCACCCCTCCACTTT.

The V and J genes are TRBV7-8 and TRBJ2-1; no definite D call. This CDR3 comprises 15 residues. Trimming stripped 1 base from V and 5 bases from J, with 12 bases between. Germline CDR1 and CDR2: SGHVS and FQNEAQ. CDR3 sequence (DNA): TGTGCCAGCAGCTTAGATCGGGCAGAGAACAATGAGCAGTTCTTC. This gives the protein CASSLDRAENNEQFF.

The table lists this clonotype with many counts. The J gene is TRBJ2-3, the V gene TRBV5-1; 13 positions agree with TRBD2. The CDR3 length is 17 residues. J gave up 5 bases and V 0 bases, and 6 bases lay outside the gene matches. Germline-derived CDR1 and CDR2 are SGHRS and YFSETQ. CDR3 in DNA: TGCGCCAGCAGCTTGGCCACTAGCGGGGGGGCTGAAGATACGCAGTATTTT. Its translation is CASSLATSGGAEDTQYF.

The chain uses TRBV5-1 and TRBJ2-7, with D tentatively TRBD1 or TRBD2 (5 bases each). V was cut by 0 bases and J by 5 bases, with 15 bases left in between. The V gene's germline CDR1 is SGHRS and CDR2 YFSETQ. The CDR3 contains 15 residues. CDR3: CASSLAEGQGDEQYF. Written as DNA, the CDR3 is TGCGCCAGCAGCTTGGCCGAGGGGCAAGGGGACGAGCAGTACTTC. The whole variable domain, remainder taken from reference TRBV5-1 and TRBJ2-7, is KAGVTQTPRYLIKTRGQQVTLSCSPISGHRSVSWYQQTPGQGLQFLFEYFSETQRNKGNFPGRFSGRQFSNSRSEMNVSTLELGDSALYLCASSLAEGQGDEQYFGPGTRLTVT.

V and J are TRBV28 and TRBJ2-6; D is undetermined. Trimming left V 5 bases short and J 0 bases short, with 8 bases between. From germline, CDR1 is MDHEN and CDR2 SYDVKM. The length of the CDR3 is 15 residues. Here the CDR3 DNA reads TGTGCCAGCAGTACCCCGGGCTCTGGGGCCAACGTCCTGACTTTC. This sequence encodes CASSTPGSGANVLTF.

This clonotype was found a few times. V gene TRBV5-6 combines with J gene TRBJ2-6; 9 nucleotides agree with TRBD2. The CDR3 totals 19 residues. V shed 1 base and J 2 bases; nucleotides not matched to a gene: 10. In germline, CDR1 is SGHDT, CDR2 YYEEEE. The chain's CDR3 is CASSLRQRVAGAGANVLTF. The CDR3 DNA reads TGTGCCAGCAGCTTGCGACAAAGGGTAGCGGGAGCTGGGGCCAACGTCCTGACTTTC. The whole variable domain, remainder taken from reference TRBV5-6 and TRBJ2-6, is DAGVTQSPTHLIKTRGQQVTLRCSPKSGHDTVSWYQQALGQGPQFIFQYYEEEERQRGNFPDRFSGHQFPNYSSELNVNALLLGDSALYLCASSLRQRVAGAGANVLTFGAGSRLTVL.

This chain links TRBV29-1 with TRBJ2-6, with no clear D. This CDR3 contains 12 residues. V lost 4 bases and J lost 5, with 6 bases in between. Germline values: CDR1 SQVTM, CDR2 ANQGSEA. CDR3 DNA: TGCAGCGTTGCAGTGAGGGCCAACGTCCTGACTTTC. This encodes CSVAVRANVLTF.

V and J are TRBV11-2 and TRBJ2-5; TRBD2 agrees at 14 bases. Germline lookup yields CDR1 SGHAT and CDR2 FQNNGV. The CDR3 length is 19 residues. Unmatched junction bases numbered 12, after V lost 1 base and J lost 5 bases. The DNA for the CDR3 is TGTGCCAGCAGCTTAGTGGGACTAGCGGGAGTCCTTAATCGGGAGACCCAGTACTTC. The encoded protein is CASSLVGLAGVLNRETQYF.

This clonotype was counted between two and nine times. The genes are TRBV7-2 and TRBJ1-5; D is unresolved. Germline CDR1 SGHTA, CDR2 FQGNSA. V was pared by 3 bases and J by 7 bases, with 7 bases between. The CDR3 consists of 12 residues. The chain's CDR3 is CASSLDGQPQHF. Here the CDR3 DNA reads TGTGCCAGCAGCTTGGACGGCCAGCCCCAGCATTTT.

This clonotype was recorded at least ten times. The chain uses TRBV7-2 and TRBJ2-1; 8 nucleotides agree with TRBD2. CDR3 size: 16 residues. Germline CDR1 and CDR2: SGHTA and FQGNSA. V shed 0 bases, J shed 5 bases, and the junction held 6 bases outside the gene matches. The CDR3 region is CASSLAGTRVNNEQFF. The DNA for the CDR3 is TGTGCCAGCAGCTTAGCAGGGACTAGAGTCAACAATGAGCAGTTCTTC.

J is TRBJ1-2 and V is TRBV28, with D maybe TRBD1 (6 bases). V lost 5 bases and J 2 bases, leaving 18 bases between the germline ends. The CDR3 is 16 amino acids. In germline, CDR1 is MDHEN, CDR2 SYDVKM. Here the CDR3 reads CASSTAGQQGNYGYTF. DNA for the CDR3: TGTGCCAGCAGTACTGCTGGACAGCAAGGGAACTATGGCTACACCTTC.

This clonotype was counted only a few times. Germline is not matched at one junction end, which may reflect a read error. The V gene is TRBV2, the J gene TRBJ2-7, with 7 bases matching TRBD1. The CDR3 runs to 12 residues. Looked up from germline, CDR1 is SNHLY and CDR2 is FYNNEI. This CDR3 reads CASSANSDRRNF. The CDR3 DNA sequence: TGTGCCAGCAGCGCGAATTCGGACAGGAGAAACTTC.

This clonotype was seen many times. V usage is TRBV27 and J usage is TRBJ2-7; D ambiguous. CDR3 length equals 12 residues. CDR1 MNHEY and CDR2 SMNVEV come from the germline V gene (reference sequence). The V end lost 7 bases, the J end lost 6 bases, and 13 bases lay between the germline ends. The CDR3 loop is CASTEVPIEQYF. The CDR3 DNA reads as TGTGCCAGCACCGAGGTTCCGATCGAGCAGTACTTC.

The rearrangement uses TRBV12-3 or TRBV12-4 and TRBJ2-7; D gene unclear. CDR3 size: 13 residues. The ends were cut back, 1 base at V and 2 bases at J, with 6 bases in the middle. The CDR3 DNA follows: TGTGCCAGCAGTTTAGGTGAGGCCTACGAGCAGTACTTC. This encodes CASSLGEAYEQYF.

There are a few counts of this clonotype. This sequence joins TRBV29-1 and TRBJ2-3, with 8 bases that match TRBD1. V lost 6 bases, J lost 10 bases, and 12 bases stayed unmatched. Germline lookup yields CDR1 SQVTM and CDR2 ANQGSEA. This CDR3 contains 13 residues. CDR3 amino acids: CSVVGQGARAQYF. The CDR3, as DNA: TGCAGCGTCGTGGGGCAGGGGGCTAGGGCGCAGTATTTT.

This clonotype was detected only a few times. The gene calls are TRBV20-1 and TRBJ2-7; the match to TRBD2 covers 7 bases. Trimming cost V 1 base and J 7 bases; bases outside gene matches: 7. The length of the CDR3 is 13 residues. CDR1 is DFQATT, CDR2 SNEGSKA, per germline (reference sequence). As DNA, the CDR3 is TGCAGTGCTAGAGCCCTGGGGGGGGGTGAGCAGTACTTC. Residues: CSARALGGGEQYF.

Here the CDR3 DNA reads TGCGCCAGCAGCCCGGACAGGGGGCTGGGAGATACGCAGTATTTT. It yields the protein CASSPDRGLGDTQYF. The rearrangement uses TRBV4-3 and TRBJ2-3; 11 bases agree with TRBD1. J gave up 5 bases and V 4 bases, and 5 bases lay outside the gene matches. This CDR3 has 15 residues. Germline CDR1 LGHNA, CDR2 YSLEER.

This chain connects TRBV7-9 to TRBJ2-2, with D uncertain. The CDR3 length is 14 residues. Trimming stripped 10 bases from V and 4 bases from J, with 16 bases between. The germline V gene has CDR1 SEHNR and CDR2 FQNEAQ (reference sequence). The CDR3 protein is CATEDGKSTGELFF. As DNA, the CDR3 is TGTGCCACCGAGGATGGGAAATCCACCGGGGAGCTGTTTTTT.

This clonotype occurred many times. J is TRBJ2-7 and V is TRBV20-1, with 9 bases lining up with TRBD2. The CDR3 loop spans 16 amino acids. Per the germline V gene, CDR1 is DFQATT and CDR2 is SNEGSKA (reference sequence). V lost 1 base to trimming and J lost 1 base; unmatched junction nucleotides: 8. CDR3 loop: CSARGATSGDSYEQYF. The CDR3 DNA reads as TGCAGTGCTAGAGGTGCGACTAGCGGCGATTCCTACGAGCAGTACTTC.

The J gene is TRBJ2-2, the V gene TRBV24-1; 9 bases fit TRBD1. The trim removed 4 bases at V and 3 bases at J, leaving 8 bases unmatched. The CDR3 has 17 amino acids. CDR1 KGHDR and CDR2 SFDVKD come from the germline V gene. CDR3 sequence reads: CATSDSTDRGDTGELFF. As DNA, the CDR3 is TGTGCCACCAGTGACAGTACCGACAGGGGGGACACCGGGGAGCTGTTTTTT.

In its sample, this clonotype was seen a few times. The rearrangement uses TRBV15 and TRBJ2-7; D gene ambiguous. Trimming cost V 0 bases and J 5 bases, with 14 bases left between them. Looked up from germline, CDR1 is LNHNV and CDR2 is YYDKDF (reference sequence). The CDR3 has 15 amino acids. The CDR3 coding sequence is TGTGCCACCAGCAGAGATCGACTTCCTACTAACGAGCAGTACTTC. It is translated as CATSRDRLPTNEQYF. Based on the CDR3 plus reference TRBV15 and TRBJ2-7, the full variable domain is DAMVIQNPRYQVTQFGKPVTLSCSQTLNHNVMYWYQQKSSQAPKLLFHYYDKDFNNEADTPDNFQSRRPNTSFCFLDIRSPGLGDTAMYLCATSRDRLPTNEQYFGPGTRLTVT.

This clonotype came up once. The rearrangement uses TRBV3-1 and TRBJ2-1; TRBD1 might be the D (5 bases). The CDR3 runs 16 residues. V was pared by 4 bases and J by 5 bases, with 18 bases between. The germline gives CDR1 LGHDT, CDR2 YNNKEL (reference sequence). The CDR3 is CASSRDGAGLDNEQFF. The CDR3 DNA reads TGTGCCAGCAGCCGAGATGGGGCAGGCCTAGACAATGAGCAGTTCTTC.